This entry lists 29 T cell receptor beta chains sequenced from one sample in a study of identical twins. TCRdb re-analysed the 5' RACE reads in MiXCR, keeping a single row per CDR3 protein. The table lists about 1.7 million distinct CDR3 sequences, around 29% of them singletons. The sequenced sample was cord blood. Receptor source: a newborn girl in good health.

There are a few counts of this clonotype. As DNA, the CDR3 is TGCAGTGCTAGAGTAGCGGAATACAATGAGCAGTTCTTC. This encodes CSARVAEYNEQFF. The chain employs TRBV20-1 and TRBJ2-1; maybe TRBD2 (6 bases). This CDR3 spans 13 amino acids. Trimming took off 1 base at V and 4 bases at J, with 8 bases between the two ends. Looked up from germline, CDR1 is DFQATT and CDR2 is SNEGSKA (reference sequence).

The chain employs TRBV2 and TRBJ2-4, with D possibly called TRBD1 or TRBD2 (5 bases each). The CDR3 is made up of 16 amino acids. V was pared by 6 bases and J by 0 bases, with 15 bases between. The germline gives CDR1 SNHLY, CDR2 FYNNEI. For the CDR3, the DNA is TGTGCCAGCAGACTTGACAGACTACTAGCCAAAAACATTCAGTACTTC. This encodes CASRLDRLLAKNIQYF.

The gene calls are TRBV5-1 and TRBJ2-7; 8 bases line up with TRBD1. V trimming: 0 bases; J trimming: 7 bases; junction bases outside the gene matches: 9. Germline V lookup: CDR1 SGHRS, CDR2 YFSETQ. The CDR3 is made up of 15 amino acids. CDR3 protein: CASSLGRDRYNEQYF. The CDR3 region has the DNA TGCGCCAGCAGCTTGGGGCGGGACAGGTACAATGAGCAGTACTTC.

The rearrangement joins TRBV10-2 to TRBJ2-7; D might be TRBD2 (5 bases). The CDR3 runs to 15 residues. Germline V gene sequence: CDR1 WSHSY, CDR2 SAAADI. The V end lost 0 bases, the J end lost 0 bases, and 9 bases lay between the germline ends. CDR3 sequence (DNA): TGCGCCAGCAGTGAGTCCGGGAATCCCTCCTACGAGCAGTACTTC. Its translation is CASSESGNPSYEQYF.

CDR3 in DNA: TGTGCCAGCAGCCCCAATTCTAAGGGAGTCACAGATACGCAGTATTTT. Translating gives CASSPNSKGVTDTQYF. This chain uses TRBV7-9 with TRBJ2-3, with D maybe TRBD2 (5 bases). V gave up 5 bases and J gave up 2 bases, with 17 bases separating them. Germline-derived CDR1 and CDR2 are SEHNR and FQNEAQ (reference sequence). The CDR3 runs 16 residues.

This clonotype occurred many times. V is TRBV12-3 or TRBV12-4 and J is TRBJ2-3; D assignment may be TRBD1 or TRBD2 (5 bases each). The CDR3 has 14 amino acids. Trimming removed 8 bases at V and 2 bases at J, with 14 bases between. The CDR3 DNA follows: TGTGCCAGCCGGGGCCTACTCTTCACAGATACGCAGTATTTT. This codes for CASRGLLFTDTQYF.

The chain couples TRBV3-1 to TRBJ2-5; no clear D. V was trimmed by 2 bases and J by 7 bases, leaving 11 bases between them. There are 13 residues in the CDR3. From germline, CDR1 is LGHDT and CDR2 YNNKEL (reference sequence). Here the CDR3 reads CASSQSPAWTQYF. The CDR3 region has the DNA TGTGCCAGCAGCCAAAGCCCCGCATGGACCCAGTACTTC.

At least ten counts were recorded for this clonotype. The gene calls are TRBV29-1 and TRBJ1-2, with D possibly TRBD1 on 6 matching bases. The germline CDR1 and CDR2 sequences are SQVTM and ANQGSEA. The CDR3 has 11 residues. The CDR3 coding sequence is TGCGGACAGATTAATAACTATGGCTACACCTTC. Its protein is CGQINNYGYTF.

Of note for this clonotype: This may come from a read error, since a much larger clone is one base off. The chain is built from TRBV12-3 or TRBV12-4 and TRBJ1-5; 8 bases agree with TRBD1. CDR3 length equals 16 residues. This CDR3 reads CANSPGTGYSNQPQHF. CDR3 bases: TGTGCCAACAGTCCCGGGACAGGCTATAGCAATCAGCCCCAGCATTTT.

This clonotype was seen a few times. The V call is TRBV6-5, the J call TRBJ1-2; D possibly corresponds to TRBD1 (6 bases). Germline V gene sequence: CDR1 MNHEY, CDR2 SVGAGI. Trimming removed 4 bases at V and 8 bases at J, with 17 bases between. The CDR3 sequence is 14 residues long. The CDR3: CASSSGARAGGYTF. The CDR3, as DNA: TGTGCCAGCAGTTCAGGGGCCAGAGCGGGGGGCTACACCTTC.

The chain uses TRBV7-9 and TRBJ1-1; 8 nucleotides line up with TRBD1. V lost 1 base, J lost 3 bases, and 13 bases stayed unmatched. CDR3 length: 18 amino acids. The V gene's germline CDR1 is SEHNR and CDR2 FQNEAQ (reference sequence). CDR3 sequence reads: CASSLGTLTGEEDTEAFF. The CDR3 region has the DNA TGTGCCAGCAGCTTAGGCACCCTGACAGGGGAAGAAGACACTGAAGCTTTCTTT.

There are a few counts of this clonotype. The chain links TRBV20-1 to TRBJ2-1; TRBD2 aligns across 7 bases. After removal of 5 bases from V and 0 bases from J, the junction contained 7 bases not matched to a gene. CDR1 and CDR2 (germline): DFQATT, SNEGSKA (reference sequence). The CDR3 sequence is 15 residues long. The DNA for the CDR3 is TGCAGTGCTGCCGAAAGCGGGGACTCCTACAATGAGCAGTTCTTC. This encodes CSAAESGDSYNEQFF.

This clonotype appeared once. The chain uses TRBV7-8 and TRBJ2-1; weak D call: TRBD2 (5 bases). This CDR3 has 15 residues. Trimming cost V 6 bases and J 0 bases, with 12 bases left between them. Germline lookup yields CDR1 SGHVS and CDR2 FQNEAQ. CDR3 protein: CASRKRSSSYNEQFF. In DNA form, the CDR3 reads TGTGCCAGCAGGAAGCGGTCGAGCTCCTACAATGAGCAGTTCTTC.

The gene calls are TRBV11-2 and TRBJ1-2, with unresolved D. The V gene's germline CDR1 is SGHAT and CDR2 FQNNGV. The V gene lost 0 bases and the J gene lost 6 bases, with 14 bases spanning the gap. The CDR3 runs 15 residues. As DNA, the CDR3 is TGTGCCAGCAGCTTAGAAGGTTTTGGAGTCGATGGCTACACCTTC. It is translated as CASSLEGFGVDGYTF. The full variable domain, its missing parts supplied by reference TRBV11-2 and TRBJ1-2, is EAGVAQSPRYKIIEKRQSVAFWCNPISGHATLYWYQQILGQGPKLLIQFQNNGVVDDSQLPKDRFSAERLKGVDSTLKIQPAKLEDSAVYLCASSLEGFGVDGYTFGSGTRLTVV.

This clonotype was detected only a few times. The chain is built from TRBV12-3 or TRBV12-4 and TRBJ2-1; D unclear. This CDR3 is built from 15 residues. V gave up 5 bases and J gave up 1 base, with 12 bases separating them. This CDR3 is CASSEPVGSYNEQFF. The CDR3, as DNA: TGTGCCAGCAGTGAGCCTGTAGGGTCCTACAATGAGCAGTTCTTC.

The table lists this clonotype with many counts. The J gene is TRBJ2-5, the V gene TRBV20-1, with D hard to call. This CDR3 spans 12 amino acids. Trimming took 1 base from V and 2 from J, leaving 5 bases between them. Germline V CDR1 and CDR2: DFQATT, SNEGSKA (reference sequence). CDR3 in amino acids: CSARGPQETQYF. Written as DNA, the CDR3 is TGCAGTGCTAGAGGACCTCAAGAGACCCAGTACTTC.

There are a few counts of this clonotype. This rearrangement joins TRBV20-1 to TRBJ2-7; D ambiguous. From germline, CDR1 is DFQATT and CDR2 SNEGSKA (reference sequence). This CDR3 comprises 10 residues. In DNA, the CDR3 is TGCAGCGCGAAATCGTGGGAGCAGTACTTC. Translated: CSAKSWEQYF.

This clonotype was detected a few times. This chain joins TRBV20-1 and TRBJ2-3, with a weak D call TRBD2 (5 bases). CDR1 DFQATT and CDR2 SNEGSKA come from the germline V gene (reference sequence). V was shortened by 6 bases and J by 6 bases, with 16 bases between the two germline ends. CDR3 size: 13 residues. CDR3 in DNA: TGCAGTGCCCACGGAGCGGATGGTGATACGCAGTATTTT. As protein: CSAHGADGDTQYF.

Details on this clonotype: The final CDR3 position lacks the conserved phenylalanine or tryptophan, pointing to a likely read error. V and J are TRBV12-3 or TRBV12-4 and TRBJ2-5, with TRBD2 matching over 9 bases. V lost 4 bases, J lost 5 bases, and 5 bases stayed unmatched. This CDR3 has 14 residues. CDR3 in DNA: TGTGCCAGCAGTTCCCAAACTAGCGGGGAGACCCAGTACTTA. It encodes CASSSQTSGETQYL.

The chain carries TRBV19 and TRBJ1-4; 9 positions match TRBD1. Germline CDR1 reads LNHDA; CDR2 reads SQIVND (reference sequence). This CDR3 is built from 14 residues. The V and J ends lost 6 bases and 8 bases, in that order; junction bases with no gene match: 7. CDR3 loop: CASRRTGDNEKLFF. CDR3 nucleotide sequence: TGTGCCAGTAGAAGGACAGGGGACAACGAAAAACTGTTTTTT.

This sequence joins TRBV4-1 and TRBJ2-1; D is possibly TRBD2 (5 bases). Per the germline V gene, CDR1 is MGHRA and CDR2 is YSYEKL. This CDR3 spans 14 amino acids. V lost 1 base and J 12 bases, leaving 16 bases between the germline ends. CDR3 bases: TGCGCCAGCAGCCAAGGGTTAGCGTTGGATGGGCAGTTCTTC. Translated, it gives CASSQGLALDGQFF.

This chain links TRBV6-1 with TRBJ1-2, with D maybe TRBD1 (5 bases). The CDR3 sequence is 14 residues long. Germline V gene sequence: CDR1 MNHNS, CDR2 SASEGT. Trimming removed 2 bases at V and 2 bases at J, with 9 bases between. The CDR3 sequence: CASSELWDNYGYTF. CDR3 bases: TGTGCCAGCAGTGAATTGTGGGACAACTATGGCTACACCTTC.

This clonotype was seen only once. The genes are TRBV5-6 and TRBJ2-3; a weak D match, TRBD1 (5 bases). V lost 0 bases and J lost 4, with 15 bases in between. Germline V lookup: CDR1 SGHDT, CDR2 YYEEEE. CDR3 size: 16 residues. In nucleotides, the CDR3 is TGTGCCAGCAGCTTGGATGGGGCCCCACCGCCAGATACGCAGTATTTT. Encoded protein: CASSLDGAPPPDTQYF.

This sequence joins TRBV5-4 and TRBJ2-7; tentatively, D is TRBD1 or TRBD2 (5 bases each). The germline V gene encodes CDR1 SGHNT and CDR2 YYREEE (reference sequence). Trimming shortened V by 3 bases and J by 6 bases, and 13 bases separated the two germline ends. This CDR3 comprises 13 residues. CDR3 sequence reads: CASSWGPEGEQYF. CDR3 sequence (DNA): TGTGCCAGCAGCTGGGGACCCGAGGGCGAGCAGTACTTC.

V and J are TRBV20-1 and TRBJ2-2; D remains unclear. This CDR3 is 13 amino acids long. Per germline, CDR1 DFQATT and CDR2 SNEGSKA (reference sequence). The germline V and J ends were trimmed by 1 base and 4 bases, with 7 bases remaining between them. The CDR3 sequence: CSARATSTGELFF. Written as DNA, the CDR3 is TGCAGTGCTAGAGCTACCTCCACCGGGGAGCTGTTTTTT.

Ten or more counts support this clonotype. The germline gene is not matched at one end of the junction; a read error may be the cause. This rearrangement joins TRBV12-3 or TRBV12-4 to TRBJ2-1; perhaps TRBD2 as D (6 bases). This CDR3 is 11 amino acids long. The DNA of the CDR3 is TGTGCCAGCAGCTTAGCGGATGAGCAGTTCTTC. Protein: CASSLADEQFF.

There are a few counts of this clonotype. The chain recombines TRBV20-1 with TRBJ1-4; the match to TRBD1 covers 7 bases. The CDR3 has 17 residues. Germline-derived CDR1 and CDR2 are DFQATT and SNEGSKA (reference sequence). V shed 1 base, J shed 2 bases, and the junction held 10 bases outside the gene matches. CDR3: CSARGQGGGPTNEKLFF. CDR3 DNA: TGCAGTGCTAGAGGACAGGGAGGTGGGCCGACTAATGAAAAACTGTTTTTT.

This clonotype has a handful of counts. The CDR3 DNA reads as TGTGCCAGCAGTTCGCGGGTAGCCTACGAGCAGTACTTC. Amino acids: CASSSRVAYEQYF. The chain has TRBV12-3 or TRBV12-4 and TRBJ2-7; a possible D gene is TRBD2 (5 bases). The CDR3 totals 13 residues. Trimming shortened V by 4 bases and J by 2 bases, and 9 bases separated the two germline ends.

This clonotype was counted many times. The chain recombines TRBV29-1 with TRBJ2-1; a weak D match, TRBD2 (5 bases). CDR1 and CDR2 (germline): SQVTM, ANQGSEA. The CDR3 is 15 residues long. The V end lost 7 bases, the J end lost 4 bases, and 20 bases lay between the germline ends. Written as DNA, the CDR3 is TGCAGCGCTCACGGCGATCGGGAAGGGTACAATGAGCAGTTCTTC. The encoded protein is CSAHGDREGYNEQFF.